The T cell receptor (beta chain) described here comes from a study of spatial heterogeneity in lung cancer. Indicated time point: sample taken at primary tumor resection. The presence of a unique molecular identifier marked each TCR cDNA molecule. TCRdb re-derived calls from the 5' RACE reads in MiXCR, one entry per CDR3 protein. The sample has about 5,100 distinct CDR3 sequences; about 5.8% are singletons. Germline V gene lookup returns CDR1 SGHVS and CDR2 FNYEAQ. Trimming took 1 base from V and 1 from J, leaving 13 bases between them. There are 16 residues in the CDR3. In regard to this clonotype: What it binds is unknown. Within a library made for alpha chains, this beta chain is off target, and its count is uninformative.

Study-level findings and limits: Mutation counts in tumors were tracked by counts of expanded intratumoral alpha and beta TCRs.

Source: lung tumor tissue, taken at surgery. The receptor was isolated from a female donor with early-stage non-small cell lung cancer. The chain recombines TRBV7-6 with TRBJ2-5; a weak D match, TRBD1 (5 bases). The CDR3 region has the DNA TGTGCCAGCAGCTTAGGGCCCAGGGTCCTCCAAGAGACCCAGTACTTC. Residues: CASSLGPRVLQETQYF. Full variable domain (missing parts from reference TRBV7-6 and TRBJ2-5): GAGVSQSPRYKVTKRGQDVALRCDPISGHVSLYWYRQALGQGPEFLTYFNYEAQQDKSGLPNDRFSAERPEGSISTLTIQRTEQRDSAMYRCASSLGPRVLQETQYFGPGTRLLVL.